These 26 T cell receptor beta chains were all obtained from the same sample, sequenced in a study of memory CD4+ T cells and cytomegalovirus serostatus. The sort gate was single viable CD3+CD4+CD8-CD45RO+ cells for memory CD4+ T cells. Assay used: immunoSEQ multiplex PCR; TCRdb lists only in-frame clones, some missing. Here the sample spans some 66,000 clones, 75% to 80% being singletons. The sample consisted of memory CD4+ T cells from blood. Source of these receptors: an adult in good health and CMV-seropositive.

The chain carries TRBV19 and TRBJ1-6; D perhaps matches TRBD1 (5 bases). Germline V lookup: CDR1 LNHDA, CDR2 SQIVND (reference sequence). The CDR3 is 15 residues long. Trimming cost V 5 bases and J 4 bases, with 12 bases left between them. The CDR3 sequence is CASSGGTDYNSPLHF. DNA of the CDR3: TGTGCCAGTAGTGGGGGGACTGATTATAATTCACCCCTCCACTTT. Based on the CDR3 plus reference TRBV19 and TRBJ1-6, the full variable domain is DGGITQSPKYLFRKEGQNVTLSCEQNLNHDAMYWYRQDPGQGLRLIYYSQIVNDFQKGDIAEGYSVSREKKESFPLTVTSAQKNPTAFYLCASSGGTDYNSPLHFGNGTRLTVT.

The chain is built from TRBV5-1 and TRBJ2-3; D may be TRBD1 or TRBD2 (5 bases each). Germline V gene sequence: CDR1 SGHRS, CDR2 YFSETQ. Trimming removed 4 bases from V and 3 bases from J, with 12 bases in between. The length of the CDR3 is 14 residues. CDR3 sequence: CASSTGTPTDTQYF. The CDR3 nucleotides are TGCGCCAGCAGCACCGGGACCCCAACAGATACGCAGTATTTT.

The genes are TRBV13 and TRBJ2-3; 7 bases map to TRBD2. The germline gives CDR1 PRHDT, CDR2 FYEKMQ (reference sequence). The CDR3 length is 14 residues. J lost 5 bases, V lost 4 bases, and 6 bases had no gene match. CDR3 protein: CASSSSAGVDTQYF. In DNA form, the CDR3 reads TGTGCCAGCAGCTCATCTGCGGGAGTAGATACGCAGTATTTT.

This chain links TRBV5-5 with TRBJ1-1; 11 bases fit TRBD1. With 0 bases clipped from V and 5 bases from J, the junction kept 9 bases outside the gene matches. Germline lookup yields CDR1 SGHKS and CDR2 YYEKEE (reference sequence). The CDR3 has 17 residues. CDR3 sequence: CASSLGDRGFKNTEAFF. DNA of the CDR3: TGTGCCAGCAGCTTGGGGGACAGGGGGTTTAAGAATACTGAAGCTTTCTTT.

This clone was picked up one time. V gene TRBV28 combines with J gene TRBJ1-6, with D maybe TRBD1 (5 bases). CDR1 and CDR2 from the germline V gene are MDHEN and SYDVKM. The CDR3 totals 13 residues. Between the trimmed V and J ends, which lost 6 bases and 4 bases, there was a span of 7 bases. CDR3 DNA: TGTGCCAGCAGCCGACAGTATAATTCACCCCTCCACTTT. Residues: CASSRQYNSPLHF.

The chain joins TRBV6-5 to TRBJ1-2; tentative D call: TRBD1 (6 bases). Germline CDR1 MNHEY, CDR2 SVGAGI. The V and J ends lost 7 bases and 5 bases respectively, with 17 bases between them. CDR3 length: 14 residues. The CDR3 protein is CASTKRGGKYGYTF. The DNA of the CDR3 is TGTGCCAGCACGAAGCGCGGGGGCAAGTATGGCTACACCTTC.

The V gene is TRBV9, the J gene TRBJ1-3; D gene ambiguous. This CDR3 has 15 residues. In germline, CDR1 is SGDLS, CDR2 YYNGEE. The V end lost 0 bases, the J end lost 0 bases, and 7 bases lay between the germline ends. CDR3: CASSVGGVSGNTIYF. In nucleotides, the CDR3 is TGTGCCAGCAGCGTAGGAGGAGTCTCTGGAAACACCATATATTTT.

For the CDR3, the DNA is TGTGCCAGCAGATTGCAACTAGGGAGAGAAGAGACCCAGTACTTC. Translated: CASRLQLGREETQYF. The chain links TRBV27 to TRBJ2-5, with D possibly TRBD2 on 5 matching bases. V lost 6 bases to trimming and J lost 3 bases, with 17 bases between them. CDR1 and CDR2 from the germline V gene are MNHEY and SMNVEV (reference sequence). The CDR3 has 15 amino acids.

This rearrangement joins TRBV5-1 to TRBJ1-3; weak D call: TRBD1 (6 bases). Trimming left V 5 bases short and J 0 bases short, with 24 bases between. There are 19 residues in the CDR3. Germline V gene data show CDR1 as SGHRS and CDR2 as YFSETQ. The CDR3 is CASRIRTATSNLSGNTIYF. Here the CDR3 DNA reads TGCGCCAGCAGGATTCGGACAGCAACCTCCAATCTCTCTGGAAACACCATATATTTT. Full variable domain (outside the CDR3, taken from reference TRBV5-1 and TRBJ1-3): KAGVTQTPRYLIKTRGQQVTLSCSPISGHRSVSWYQQTPGQGLQFLFEYFSETQRNKGNFPGRFSGRQFSNSRSEMNVSTLELGDSALYLCASRIRTATSNLSGNTIYFGEGSWLTVV.

The chain recombines TRBV29-1 with TRBJ1-1; D remains unclear. The CDR3 extends over 15 amino acids. Germline assignment: CDR1 SQVTM and CDR2 ANQGSEA. With 1 base removed from V and 3 bases from J, the gap between germline ends came to 15 bases. DNA of the CDR3: TGCAGCGTTGAAGGGGGAGGGAATCGGGACACTGAAGCTTTCTTT. It translates to CSVEGGGNRDTEAFF.

This chain joins TRBV11-2 and TRBJ2-7, with 9 bases matching TRBD1. Germline V gene lookup returns CDR1 SGHAT and CDR2 FQNNGV. With V trimmed by 4 bases and J by 2 bases, 6 bases remained unmatched. The CDR3 contains 15 residues. CDR3 region: CASSSLQGAPYEQYF. The CDR3 nucleotides are TGTGCCAGCAGCTCCCTACAGGGGGCCCCCTACGAGCAGTACTTC. Full variable domain (rest looked up from reference TRBV11-2 and TRBJ2-7): EAGVAQSPRYKIIEKRQSVAFWCNPISGHATLYWYQQILGQGPKLLIQFQNNGVVDDSQLPKDRFSAERLKGVDSTLKIQPAKLEDSAVYLCASSSLQGAPYEQYFGPGTRLTVT.

The V and J genes are TRBV30 and TRBJ2-5, with TRBD2 matching over 11 bases. V was clipped by 2 bases and J by 2 bases; unmatched bases: 4. The CDR3 spans 15 residues. Germline lookup yields CDR1 GTSNPN and CDR2 SVGIG (reference sequence). Here the CDR3 reads CAWSIAGGPQETQYF. The CDR3 DNA is TGTGCCTGGAGTATAGCGGGAGGGCCACAAGAGACCCAGTACTTC. The full variable domain, rest sourced from reference TRBV30 and TRBJ2-5, is SQTIHQWPATLVQPVGSPLSLECTVEGTSNPNLYWYRQAAGRGLQLLFYSVGIGQISSEVPQNLSASRPQDRQFILSSKKLLLSDSGFYLCAWSIAGGPQETQYFGPGTRLLVL.

The chain has TRBV5-1 and TRBJ1-1; no clear D. The V end lost 4 bases, the J end lost 0 bases, and 7 bases lay between the germline ends. CDR3 length: 13 residues. Germline lookup yields CDR1 SGHRS and CDR2 YFSETQ. CDR3 protein: CASSDGMNTEAFF. CDR3 nucleotides: TGCGCCAGCAGCGACGGCATGAACACTGAAGCTTTCTTT.

In this sample, this clone turned up a few times. CDR3 coding DNA: TGTGCCAGCAGCTCAACGGGACAGGGGTCTAACTATGGCTACACCTTC. Protein product: CASSSTGQGSNYGYTF. This rearrangement joins TRBV11-2 to TRBJ1-2; 10 nucleotides align to TRBD1. Germline V CDR1 and CDR2: SGHAT, FQNNGV. This CDR3 comprises 16 residues. The V and J ends lost 4 bases and 0 bases, in that order; junction bases with no gene match: 5.

The genes are TRBV19 and TRBJ2-7; 12 nucleotides match TRBD2. Germline values: CDR1 LNHDA, CDR2 SQIVND (reference sequence). The V segment lost 6 bases and the J segment 5 bases; nucleotides outside the gene matches: 5. There are 14 residues in the CDR3. Written as DNA, the CDR3 is TGTGCCAGTAGGGGACTAGCGGGCTTCGACGAGCAGTACTTC. This sequence encodes CASRGLAGFDEQYF.

The rearrangement joins TRBV29-1 to TRBJ2-3, with TRBD1 matching 12 bases. The V gene's germline CDR1 is SQVTM and CDR2 ANQGSEA. This CDR3 has 18 amino acids. With V trimmed by 7 bases and J by 2 bases, 16 bases remained unmatched. CDR3 nucleotides: TGCAGCGCCTCCCCTTGGGACAGGGGGCGGGGGGACACAGATACGCAGTATTTT. Protein sequence: CSASPWDRGRGDTDTQYF.

This clone has a single count. V and J are TRBV11-2 and TRBJ2-5, with TRBD2 matching 8 bases. V gave up 7 bases and J gave up 4 bases; unmatched junction bases: 11. Germline V gives CDR1 SGHAT, CDR2 FQNNGV. This CDR3 has 15 residues. The chain's CDR3 is CASTDDGTSRETQYF. CDR3 coding DNA: TGTGCCAGCACCGATGACGGGACTAGTCGAGAGACCCAGTACTTC.

In DNA form, the CDR3 reads TGTGCCAGCAGCGTTGGGACAGTTTCCAATCAGCCCCAGCATTTT. Protein: CASSVGTVSNQPQHF. V and J are TRBV2 and TRBJ1-5; 7 nucleotides agree with TRBD1. The CDR3 length is 15 residues. V shed 6 bases, J shed 3 bases, and the junction held 8 bases outside the gene matches. CDR1 is SNHLY, CDR2 FYNNEI, per germline.

This clone was seen a few times. V is TRBV7-9 and J is TRBJ1-2; D might be TRBD1 (6 bases). Germline V CDR1 and CDR2: SEHNR, FQNEAQ (reference sequence). This CDR3 spans 15 amino acids. The germline V and J ends were trimmed by 3 bases and 4 bases, with 15 bases remaining between them. The DNA of the CDR3 is TGTGCCAGCAGCTTCCAGACAGGCGAGACCTATGGCTACACCTTC. Its translation: CASSFQTGETYGYTF.

The rearrangement links TRBV11-2 to TRBJ1-4; D not certain. CDR1 is SGHAT and CDR2 is FQNNGV in the germline V gene. Deletions cut 1 base from V and 7 bases from J, with 4 bases between. The CDR3 totals 12 residues. The CDR3 DNA reads TGTGCCAGCAGCTTAGTAGGTGAAAAACTGTTTTTT. Translating gives CASSLVGEKLFF.

As DNA, the CDR3 is TGTGCCAGCAGCTTAGAGTTTAGTAGGGGAGAGACCCAGTACTTC. Encoded protein: CASSLEFSRGETQYF. The chain is built from TRBV11-2 and TRBJ2-5, with TRBD1 as a possible D gene (5 bases). The CDR3 has 15 amino acids. Trimming stripped 0 bases from V and 4 bases from J, with 12 bases between. Looked up from germline, CDR1 is SGHAT and CDR2 is FQNNGV.

The J gene is TRBJ2-3, the V gene TRBV2; 11 bases map to TRBD1. Germline lookup yields CDR1 SNHLY and CDR2 FYNNEI. This CDR3 has 15 amino acids. Trimming at V came to 6 bases and at J to 3 bases, leaving 5 bases not matched to a gene. The CDR3 DNA is TGTGCCAGCAGAACCGGGACAGGGGGAACAGATACGCAGTATTTT. Its translation is CASRTGTGGTDTQYF.

The genes are TRBV4-1 and TRBJ1-2; tentatively, D is TRBD1 (6 bases). CDR1 and CDR2 (germline): MGHRA, YSYEKL. The CDR3 is made up of 15 amino acids. The V and J ends lost 0 bases and 2 bases respectively, with 10 bases between them. CDR3 residues: CASSQEPGANYGYTF. The CDR3 DNA is TGCGCCAGCAGCCAAGAACCAGGGGCGAACTATGGCTACACCTTC.

This clone was seen a few times. This chain links TRBV10-2 with TRBJ2-2, with a possible D match to TRBD2 (5 bases). V lost 8 bases and J 0 bases, leaving 10 bases between the germline ends. Germline CDR1 WSHSY, CDR2 SAAADI. The CDR3 runs 14 residues. CDR3 residues: CASRGWSNTGELFF. As DNA, the CDR3 is TGCGCCAGCCGAGGGTGGTCGAACACCGGGGAGCTGTTTTTT.

This clone turned up a few times. The chain recombines TRBV28 with TRBJ1-6, with 8 bases lining up with TRBD1. The V and J ends lost 5 bases and 3 bases, in that order; junction bases with no gene match: 6. The germline CDR1 and CDR2 sequences are MDHEN and SYDVKM. The CDR3 runs to 16 residues. The CDR3 region has the DNA TGTGCCAGCAGTCGGACAGGGATTGACTATAATTCACCCCTCCACTTT. As protein: CASSRTGIDYNSPLHF.

The rearrangement links TRBV25-1 to TRBJ2-7; 12 bases fit TRBD2. The CDR3 totals 15 residues. V shed 4 bases and J 2 bases; nucleotides not matched to a gene: 3. Germline V gene sequence: CDR1 MGHDK, CDR2 SYGVNS. CDR3 nucleotides: TGTGCCAGCAGTGTGACTAGCGGGAGCCCCTACGAGCAGTACTTC. Translated: CASSVTSGSPYEQYF.